Sequencing of this T cell receptor beta chain was carried out in a study of cytomegalovirus exposure and HLA in healthy donors. The overall study: Findings of an earlier analysis included roughly 110 million unique TCR beta sequences from some 180 million T cells.

60 Vbeta and 13 Jbeta primers were used in PCR. The assay was immunoSEQ multiplex PCR, and TCRdb's table has in-frame clones only and misses some. The sample carries roughly 280,000 clones, around 66% recorded once. This CDR3 has 16 amino acids. V lost 0 bases and J lost 5; bases outside the gene matches: 6. Germline V lookup: CDR1 MGHRA, CDR2 YSYEKL. The sequencing sample was made of PBMCs. The receptor was derived from a female donor in good health and CMV-seronegative. V usage is TRBV4-1 and J usage is TRBJ2-5; TRBD2 agrees at 10 bases. CDR3 sequence reads: CASSQEGTSDRETQYF. The CDR3 nucleotides are TGCGCCAGCAGCCAAGAGGGGACTAGCGACAGGGAGACCCAGTACTTC.